This TCR beta chain is drawn from a study of PD-1 blockade in classical Hodgkin lymphoma. Germline CDR1 reads MDHEN; CDR2 reads SYDVKM. The length of the CDR3 is 13 residues. V lost 5 bases, J lost 3 bases, and 10 bases lay in between. TCRdb's table, derived via immunoSEQ multiplex PCR, lists solely in-frame clones and lacks some. The sample lists 25,000 to 35,000 clones, 72% seen once, with approximately 4% in the top ten. Time point reported: cycle 4 day 1 (C4D1), after 5 to 7 weeks of nivolumab. Relapse was seen in all patients after autologous stem cell transplantation, and brentuximab vedotin exposure was variable. Complete response, partial response or progressive disease was each patient's best response.

The chain is built from TRBV28 and TRBJ2-5; D not certain. The material was peripheral blood mononuclear cells (PBMCs), obtained before the fourth cycle of nivolumab. This clonotype was sampled from a human donor with classical Hodgkin lymphoma. The CDR3 region has the DNA TGTGCCAGCAGTCCAAACATGGAAGAGACCCAGTACTTC. Its protein product is CASSPNMEETQYF.